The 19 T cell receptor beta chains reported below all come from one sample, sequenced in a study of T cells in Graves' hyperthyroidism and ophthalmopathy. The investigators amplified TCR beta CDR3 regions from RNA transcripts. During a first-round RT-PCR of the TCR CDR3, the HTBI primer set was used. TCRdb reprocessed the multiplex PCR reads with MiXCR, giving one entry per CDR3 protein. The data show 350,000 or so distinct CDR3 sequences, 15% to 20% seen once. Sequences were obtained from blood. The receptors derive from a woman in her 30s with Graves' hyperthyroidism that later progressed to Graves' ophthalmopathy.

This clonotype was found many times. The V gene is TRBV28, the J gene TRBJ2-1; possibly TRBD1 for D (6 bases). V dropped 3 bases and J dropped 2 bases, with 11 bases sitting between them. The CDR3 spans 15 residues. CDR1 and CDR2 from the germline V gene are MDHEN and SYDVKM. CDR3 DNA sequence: TGTGCCAGCAGTTTTCAGAGGGGGACCTACAATGAGCAGTTCTTC. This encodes CASSFQRGTYNEQFF.

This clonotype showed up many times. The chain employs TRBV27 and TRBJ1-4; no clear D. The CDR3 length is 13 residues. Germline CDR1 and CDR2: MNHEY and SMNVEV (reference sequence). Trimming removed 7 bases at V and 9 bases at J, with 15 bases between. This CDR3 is CASISWVEQKLFF. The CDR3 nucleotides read TGTGCCAGCATTTCGTGGGTTGAGCAAAAACTGTTTTTT.

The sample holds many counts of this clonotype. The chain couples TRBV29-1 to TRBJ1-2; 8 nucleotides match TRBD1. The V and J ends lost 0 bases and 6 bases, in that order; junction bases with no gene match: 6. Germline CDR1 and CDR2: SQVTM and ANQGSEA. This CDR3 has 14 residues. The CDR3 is CSVEETATGDGYTF. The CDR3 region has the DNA TGCAGCGTTGAAGAAACGGCGACAGGGGATGGCTACACCTTC.

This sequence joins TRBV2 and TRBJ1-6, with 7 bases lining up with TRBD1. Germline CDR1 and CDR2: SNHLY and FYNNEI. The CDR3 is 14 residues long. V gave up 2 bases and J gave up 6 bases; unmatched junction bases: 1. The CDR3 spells CASSENRGNSPLHF. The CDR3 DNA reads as TGTGCCAGCAGTGAAAACAGGGGTAATTCACCCCTCCACTTT.

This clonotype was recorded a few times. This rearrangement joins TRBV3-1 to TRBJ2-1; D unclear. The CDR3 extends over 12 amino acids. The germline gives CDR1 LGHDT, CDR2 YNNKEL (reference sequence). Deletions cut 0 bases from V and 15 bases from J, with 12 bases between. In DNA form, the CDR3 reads TGTGCCAGCAGCCAAGATGGGCTAGTCGCGTTCTTC. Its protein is CASSQDGLVAFF.

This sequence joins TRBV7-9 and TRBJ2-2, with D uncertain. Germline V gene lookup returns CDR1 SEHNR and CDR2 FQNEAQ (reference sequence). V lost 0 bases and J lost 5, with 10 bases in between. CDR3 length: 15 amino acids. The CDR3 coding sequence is TGTGCCAGCAGCTTAGCTCGACCCGGGACCGGGGAGCTGTTTTTT. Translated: CASSLARPGTGELFF.

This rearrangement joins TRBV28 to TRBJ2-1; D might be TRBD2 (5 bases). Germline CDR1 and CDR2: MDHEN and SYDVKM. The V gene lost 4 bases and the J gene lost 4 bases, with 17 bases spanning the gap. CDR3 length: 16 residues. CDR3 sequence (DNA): TGTGCCAGCAGTTCCTTGAGGGCAGGAAATTACAATGAGCAGTTCTTC. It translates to CASSSLRAGNYNEQFF.

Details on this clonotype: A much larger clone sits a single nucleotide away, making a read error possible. This CDR3 is CASSRVGGTSSDERFF. CDR3 nucleotides: TGTGCCAGCTCTCGGGTCGGCGGGACTTCGAGCGATGAGCGGTTCTTC. The rearrangement uses TRBV28 and TRBJ2-1, with D possibly matching TRBD2 (6 bases). Germline-derived CDR1 and CDR2 are MDHEN and SYDVKM. The CDR3 totals 16 residues. The variable domain in full, completed from reference TRBV28 and TRBJ2-1, reads DVKVTQSSRYLVKRTGEKVFLECVQDMDHENMFWYRQDPGLGLRLIYFSYDVKMKEKGDIPEGYSVSREKKERFSLILESASTNQTSMYLCASSRVGGTSSDERFFGPGTRLTVL.

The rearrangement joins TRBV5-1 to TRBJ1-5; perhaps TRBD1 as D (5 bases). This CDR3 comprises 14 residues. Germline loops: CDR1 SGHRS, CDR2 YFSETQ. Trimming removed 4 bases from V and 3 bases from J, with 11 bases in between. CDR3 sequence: CASSPTDPNQPQHF. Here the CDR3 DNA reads TGCGCCAGCAGCCCGACAGACCCCAATCAGCCCCAGCATTTT. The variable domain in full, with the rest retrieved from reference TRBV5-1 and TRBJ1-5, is KAGVTQTPRYLIKTRGQQVTLSCSPISGHRSVSWYQQTPGQGLQFLFEYFSETQRNKGNFPGRFSGRQFSNSRSEMNVSTLELGDSALYLCASSPTDPNQPQHFGDGTRLSIL.

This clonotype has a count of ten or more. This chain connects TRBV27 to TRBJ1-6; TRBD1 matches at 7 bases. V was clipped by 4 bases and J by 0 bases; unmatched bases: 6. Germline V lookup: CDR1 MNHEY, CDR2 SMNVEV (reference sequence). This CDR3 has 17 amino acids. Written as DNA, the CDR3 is TGTGCCAGCAGTTCGGACAGGTTAAGCTCCTATAATTCACCCCTCCACTTT. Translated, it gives CASSSDRLSSYNSPLHF.

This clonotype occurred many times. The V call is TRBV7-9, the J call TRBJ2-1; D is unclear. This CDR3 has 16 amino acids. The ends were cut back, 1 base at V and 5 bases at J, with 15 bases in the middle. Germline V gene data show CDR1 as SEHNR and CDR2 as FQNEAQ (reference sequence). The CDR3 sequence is CASSLVALSRDNEQFF. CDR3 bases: TGTGCCAGCAGCTTAGTTGCACTCTCCCGTGACAATGAGCAGTTCTTC.

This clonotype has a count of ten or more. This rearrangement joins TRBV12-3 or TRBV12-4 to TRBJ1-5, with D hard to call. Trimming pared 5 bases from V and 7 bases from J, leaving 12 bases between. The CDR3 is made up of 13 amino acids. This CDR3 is CASSGGGGQPQHF. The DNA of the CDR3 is TGTGCCAGCAGTGGCGGCGGCGGGCAGCCCCAGCATTTT.

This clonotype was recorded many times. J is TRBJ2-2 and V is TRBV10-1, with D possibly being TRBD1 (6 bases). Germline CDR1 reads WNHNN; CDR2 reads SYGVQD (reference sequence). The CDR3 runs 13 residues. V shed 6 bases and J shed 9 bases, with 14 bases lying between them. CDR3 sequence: CASSHQTGWELFF. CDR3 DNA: TGCGCCAGCAGCCATCAAACAGGGTGGGAGCTGTTTTTT.

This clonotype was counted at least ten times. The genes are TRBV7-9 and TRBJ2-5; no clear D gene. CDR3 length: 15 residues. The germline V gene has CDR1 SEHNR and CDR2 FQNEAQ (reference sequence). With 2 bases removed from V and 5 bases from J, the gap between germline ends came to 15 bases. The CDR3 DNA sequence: TGTGCCAGCAGCTTAAGTTCTTTTTCCCCCGAGACCCAGTACTTC. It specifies CASSLSSFSPETQYF.

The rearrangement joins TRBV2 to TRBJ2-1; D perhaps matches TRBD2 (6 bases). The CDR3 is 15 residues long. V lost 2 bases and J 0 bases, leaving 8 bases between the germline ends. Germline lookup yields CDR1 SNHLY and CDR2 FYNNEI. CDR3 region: CASSELGGSYNEQFF. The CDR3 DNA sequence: TGTGCCAGCAGTGAACTGGGGGGCTCCTACAATGAGCAGTTCTTC.

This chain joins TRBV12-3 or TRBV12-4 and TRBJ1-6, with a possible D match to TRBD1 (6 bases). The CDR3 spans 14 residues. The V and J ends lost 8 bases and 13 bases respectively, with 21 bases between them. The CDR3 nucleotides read TGTGCCAGCTCAGGGGATGCCACCGGGGTTCCCCTCCACTTT. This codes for CASSGDATGVPLHF.

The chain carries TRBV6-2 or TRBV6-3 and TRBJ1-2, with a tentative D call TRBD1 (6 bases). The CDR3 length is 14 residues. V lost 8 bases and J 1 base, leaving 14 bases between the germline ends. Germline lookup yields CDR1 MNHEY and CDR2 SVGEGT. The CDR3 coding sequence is TGTGCCAGCCGAGGACAGATCTTTAACTATGGCTACACCTTC. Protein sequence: CASRGQIFNYGYTF.

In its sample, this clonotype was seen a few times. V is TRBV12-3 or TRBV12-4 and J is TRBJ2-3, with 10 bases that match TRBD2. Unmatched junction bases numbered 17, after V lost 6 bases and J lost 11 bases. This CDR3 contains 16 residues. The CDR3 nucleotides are TGTGCCAGCAGCCCGATACCAGCGGGAGGGGACGGGAGGCAGTATTTT. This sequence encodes CASSPIPAGGDGRQYF.

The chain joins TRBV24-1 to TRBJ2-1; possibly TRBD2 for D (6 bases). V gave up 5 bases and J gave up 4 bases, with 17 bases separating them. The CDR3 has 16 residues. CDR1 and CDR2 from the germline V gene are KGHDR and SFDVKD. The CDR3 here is CATSGGAGTHYNEQFF. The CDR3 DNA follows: TGTGCCACCAGTGGGGGAGCGGGCACCCATTACAATGAGCAGTTCTTC.